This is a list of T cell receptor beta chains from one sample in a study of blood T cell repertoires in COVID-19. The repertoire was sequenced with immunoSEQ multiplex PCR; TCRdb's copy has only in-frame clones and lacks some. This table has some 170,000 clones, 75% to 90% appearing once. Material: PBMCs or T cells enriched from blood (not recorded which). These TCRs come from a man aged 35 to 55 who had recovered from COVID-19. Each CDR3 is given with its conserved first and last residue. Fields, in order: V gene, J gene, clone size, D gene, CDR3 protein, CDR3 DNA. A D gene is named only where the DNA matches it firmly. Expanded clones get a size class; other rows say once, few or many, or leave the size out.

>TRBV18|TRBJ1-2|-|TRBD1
CASSLYTGEIDYGYTF
TGTGCCAGCTCGCTATATACAGGGGAGATAGACTATGGCTACACCTTC
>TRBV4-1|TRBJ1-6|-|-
CASSQATGLPNSPLHF
TGCGCCAGCAGTCAGGCCACAGGGTTGCCTAATTCACCCCTCCACTTT
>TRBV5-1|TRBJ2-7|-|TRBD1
CASSPRDRGAYEQYF
TGCGCCAGCAGCCCCCGGGACAGGGGGGCCTACGAGCAGTACTTC
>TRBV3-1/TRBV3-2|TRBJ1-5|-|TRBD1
CASSQEGGGNQPQHF
TGTGCCAGCAGCCAAGAAGGGGGCGGCAATCAGCCCCAGCATTTT
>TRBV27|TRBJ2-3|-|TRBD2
CASSLLRGSGIDTQYF
TGTGCCAGCAGTTTACTCCGCGGGAGTGGGATAGATACGCAGTATTTT
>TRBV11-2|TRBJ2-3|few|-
CASSSVQEDTQYF
TGTGCCAGCAGCTCCGTTCAGGAAGATACGCAGTATTTT
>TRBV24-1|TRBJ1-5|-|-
CATYRTGGNQPQHF
TGTGCCACCTACCGGACGGGGGGTAATCAGCCCCAGCATTTT
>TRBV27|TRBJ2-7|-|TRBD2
CASSSLASYEQYF
TGTGCCAGCAGTTCACTAGCGAGTTACGAGCAGTACTTC
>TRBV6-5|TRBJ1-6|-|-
CASSRRENSPLHF
TGTGCCAGCAGTCGGAGGGAGAACTCACCCCTCCACTTT
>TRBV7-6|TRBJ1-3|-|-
CASSLTSGNSGNTIYF
TGTGCCAGCAGCCTTACCTCGGGGAACTCTGGAAACACCATATATTTT